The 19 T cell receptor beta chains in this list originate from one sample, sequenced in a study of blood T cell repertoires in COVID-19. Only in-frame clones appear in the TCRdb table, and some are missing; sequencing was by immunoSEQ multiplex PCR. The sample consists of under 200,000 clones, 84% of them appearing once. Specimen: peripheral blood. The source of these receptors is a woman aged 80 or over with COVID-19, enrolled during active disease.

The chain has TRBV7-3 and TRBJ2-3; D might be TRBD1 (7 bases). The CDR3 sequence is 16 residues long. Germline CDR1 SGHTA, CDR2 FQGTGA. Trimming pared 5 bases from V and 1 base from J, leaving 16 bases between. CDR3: CASSSQGGGGTDTQYF. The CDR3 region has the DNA TGTGCCAGCAGCAGCCAGGGGGGTGGTGGCACAGATACGCAGTATTTT.

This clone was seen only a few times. In DNA form, the CDR3 reads TGCGCCAGCAGTGAGTCGCGTCGGCTAGCGGGTTCCTACGAGCAGTACTTC. This sequence encodes CASSESRRLAGSYEQYF. This chain joins TRBV10-1 and TRBJ2-7, with 8 bases matching TRBD2. The germline V gene encodes CDR1 WNHNN and CDR2 SYGVQD (reference sequence). V gave up 0 bases and J gave up 1 base; unmatched junction bases: 8. The CDR3 is 17 amino acids.

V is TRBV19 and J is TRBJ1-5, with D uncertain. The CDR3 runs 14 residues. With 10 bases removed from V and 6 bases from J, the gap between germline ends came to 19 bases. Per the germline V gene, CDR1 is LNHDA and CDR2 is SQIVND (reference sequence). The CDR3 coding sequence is TGTGCCACCGTTGACGGAGCGCCCCCTCAGCCCCAGCATTTT. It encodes CATVDGAPPQPQHF.

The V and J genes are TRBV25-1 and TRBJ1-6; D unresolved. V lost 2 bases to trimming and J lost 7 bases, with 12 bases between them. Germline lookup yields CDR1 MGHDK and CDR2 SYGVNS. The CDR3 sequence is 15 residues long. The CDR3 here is CASSEPRGENSPLHF. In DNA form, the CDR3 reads TGTGCCAGCAGTGAACCCCGCGGGGAGAATTCACCCCTCCACTTT.

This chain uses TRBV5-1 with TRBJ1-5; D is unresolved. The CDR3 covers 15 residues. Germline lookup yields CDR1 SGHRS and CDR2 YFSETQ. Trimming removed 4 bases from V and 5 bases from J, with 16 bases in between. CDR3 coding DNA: TGCGCCAGCAGCCTGTTCGGCAGGCTTTATCAGCCCCAGCATTTT. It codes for CASSLFGRLYQPQHF.

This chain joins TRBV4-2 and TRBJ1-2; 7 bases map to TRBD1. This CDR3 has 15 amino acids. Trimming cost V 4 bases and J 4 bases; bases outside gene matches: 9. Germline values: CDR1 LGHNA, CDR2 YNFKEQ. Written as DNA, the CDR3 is TGTGCCAGCAGCCTAACCGGGACAGCGTCCTATGGCTACACCTTC. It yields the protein CASSLTGTASYGYTF.

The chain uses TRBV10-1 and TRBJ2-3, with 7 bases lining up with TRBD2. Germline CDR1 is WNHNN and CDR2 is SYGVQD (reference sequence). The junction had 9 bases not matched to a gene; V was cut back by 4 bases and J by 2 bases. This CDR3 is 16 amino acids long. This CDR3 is CASSGVEGGTTDTQYF. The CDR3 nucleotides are TGCGCCAGCAGTGGAGTCGAGGGAGGGACCACAGATACGCAGTATTTT.

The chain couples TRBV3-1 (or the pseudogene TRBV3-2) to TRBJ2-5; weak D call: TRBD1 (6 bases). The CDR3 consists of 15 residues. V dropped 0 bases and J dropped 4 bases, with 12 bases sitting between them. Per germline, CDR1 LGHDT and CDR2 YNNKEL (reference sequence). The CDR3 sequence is CASSQEGSQGETQYF. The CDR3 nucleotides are TGTGCCAGCAGCCAAGAGGGGTCACAGGGAGAGACCCAGTACTTC.

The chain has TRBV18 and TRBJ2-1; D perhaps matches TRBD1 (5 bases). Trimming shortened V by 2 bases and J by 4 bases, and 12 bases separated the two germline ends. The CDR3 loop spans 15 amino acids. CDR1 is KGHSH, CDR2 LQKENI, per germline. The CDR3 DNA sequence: TGTGCCAGCTCACCAACCCGACAGAATTACAATGAGCAGTTCTTC. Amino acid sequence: CASSPTRQNYNEQFF.

In DNA form, the CDR3 reads TGTGCCAGCAGCTTAGTACCCGGGACCGGGGAGCTGTTTTTT. Its protein product is CASSLVPGTGELFF. The chain combines TRBV7-9 with TRBJ2-2; D is ambiguous. CDR3 size: 14 residues. Germline V CDR1 and CDR2: SEHNR, FQNEAQ (reference sequence). Deletions cut 1 base from V and 5 bases from J, with 8 bases between. Full variable domain (remainder filled in from reference TRBV7-9 and TRBJ2-2): DTGVSQNPRHKITKRGQNVTFRCDPISEHNRLYWYRQTLGQGPEFLTYFQNEAQLEKSRLLSDRFSAERPKGSFSTLEIQRTEQGDSAMYLCASSLVPGTGELFFGEGSRLTVL.

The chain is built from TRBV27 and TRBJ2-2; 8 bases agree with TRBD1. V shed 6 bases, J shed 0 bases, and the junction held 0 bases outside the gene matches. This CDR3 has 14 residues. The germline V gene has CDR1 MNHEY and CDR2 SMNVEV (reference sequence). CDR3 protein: CASRGQANTGELFF. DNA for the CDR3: TGTGCCAGCAGGGGACAGGCGAACACCGGGGAGCTGTTTTTT.

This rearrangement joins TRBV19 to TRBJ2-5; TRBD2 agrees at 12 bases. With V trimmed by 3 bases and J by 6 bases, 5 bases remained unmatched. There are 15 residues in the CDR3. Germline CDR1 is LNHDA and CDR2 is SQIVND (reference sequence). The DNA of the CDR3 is TGTGCCAGTAGTATGGGACTAGCGGGTACGAAGACCCAGTACTTC. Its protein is CASSMGLAGTKTQYF.

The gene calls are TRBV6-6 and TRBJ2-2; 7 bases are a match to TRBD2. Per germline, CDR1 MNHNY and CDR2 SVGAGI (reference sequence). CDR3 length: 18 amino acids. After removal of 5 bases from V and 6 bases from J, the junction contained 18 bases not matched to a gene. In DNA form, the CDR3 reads TGTGCCAGCAGTCCGGAAGGTGCGGGGGTTTACTATGCCGGGGAGCTGTTTTTT. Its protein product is CASSPEGAGVYYAGELFF.

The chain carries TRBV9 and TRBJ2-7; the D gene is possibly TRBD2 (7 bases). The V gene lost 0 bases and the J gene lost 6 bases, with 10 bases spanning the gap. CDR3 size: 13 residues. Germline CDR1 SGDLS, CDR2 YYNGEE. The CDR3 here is CASSVGAGAEQYF. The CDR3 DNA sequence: TGTGCCAGCAGCGTAGGGGCGGGGGCCGAGCAGTACTTC.

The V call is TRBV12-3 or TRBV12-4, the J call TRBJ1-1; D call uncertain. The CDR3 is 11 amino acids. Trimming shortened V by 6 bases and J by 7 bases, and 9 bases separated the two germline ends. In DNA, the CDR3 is TGTGCCAGCAGCCTATACAGTGAAGCTTTCTTT. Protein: CASSLYSEAFF.

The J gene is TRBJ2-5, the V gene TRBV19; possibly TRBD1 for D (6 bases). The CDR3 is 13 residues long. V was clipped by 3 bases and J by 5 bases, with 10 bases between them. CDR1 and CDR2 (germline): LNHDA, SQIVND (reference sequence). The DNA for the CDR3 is TGTGCCAGTAGTATCACAGGGACGGAGACCCAGTACTTC. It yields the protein CASSITGTETQYF. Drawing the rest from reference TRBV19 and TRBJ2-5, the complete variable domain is DGGITQSPKYLFRKEGQNVTLSCEQNLNHDAMYWYRQDPGQGLRLIYYSQIVNDFQKGDIAEGYSVSREKKESFPLTVTSAQKNPTAFYLCASSITGTETQYFGPGTRLLVL.

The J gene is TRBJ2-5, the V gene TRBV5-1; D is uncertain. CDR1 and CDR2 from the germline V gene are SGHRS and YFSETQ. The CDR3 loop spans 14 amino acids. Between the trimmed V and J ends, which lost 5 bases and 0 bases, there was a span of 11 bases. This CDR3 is CASSVQANQETQYF. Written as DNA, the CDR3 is TGCGCCAGCAGTGTCCAGGCTAACCAAGAGACCCAGTACTTC.

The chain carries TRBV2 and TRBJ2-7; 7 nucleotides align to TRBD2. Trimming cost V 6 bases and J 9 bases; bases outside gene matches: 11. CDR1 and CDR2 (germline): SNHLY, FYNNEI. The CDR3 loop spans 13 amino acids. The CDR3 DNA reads TGTGCCAGCAGAGAAAACGGGGGGTCCTCGCAGTACTTC. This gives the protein CASRENGGSSQYF.

CDR3 in amino acids: CASSTRDREEKLFF. The CDR3 DNA reads TGTGCCAGCAGCACAAGGGACAGAGAAGAAAAACTGTTTTTT. The chain has TRBV5-8 and TRBJ1-4; 7 nucleotides match TRBD1. This CDR3 region has 14 residues. With V trimmed by 4 bases and J by 8 bases, 8 bases remained unmatched. Germline V gene lookup returns CDR1 SGHTS and CDR2 YDEGEE.